This T cell receptor (beta chain) was sequenced for a study of blood T cell repertoires in COVID-19. Per the original data handling: Reference gene primer amplification yielded estimated nucleated cell counts. Produced via immunoSEQ multiplex PCR; TCRdb's table is partial and in-frame only. Clone size and V and J calls were adopted from that table, with D and trimming inferred from the DNA. The sample contains about 190,000 clones, roughly 80% of which appear only once. V lost 6 bases, J lost 0 bases, and 6 bases stayed unmatched. CDR1 is SGHRS and CDR2 is YFSETQ in the germline V gene. The CDR3 totals 15 residues.

The specimen sequenced was peripheral blood. The chain uses TRBV5-1 and TRBJ2-1; 7 nucleotides match TRBD1. The TCR comes from a woman aged 50 to 60 with acute or convalescent COVID-19. CDR3 residues: CASTPRGSSYNEQFF. DNA of the CDR3: TGCGCCAGCACGCCCAGGGGGAGCTCCTACAATGAGCAGTTCTTC.